This T cell receptor (beta chain) was identified in a study of shared clonotypes between healthy human individuals (dated by TCRdb to the early 2020s). Background on the whole study: The cohort included a few men and two women between 18 and 49 years of age. To increase sequencing depth and limit assay-specific biases, TCR repertoire library preparation and sequencing were carried out by different laboratories using diverse techniques. Per donor, three plates each were used for CD4 naive and CD4 memory, two for CD8 naive, and one for CD8 memory. Leukapheresis yielded between about 0.85 and 10 billion PBMCs per donor. The study deeply sequenced blood TCR repertoires of about 5 healthy adults to estimate repertoire size and the extent of clonotype sharing between individuals.

As regards this clone: Its antigen is unknown. One base away there is no much larger clone; base qualities are not given.

V is trimmed back by 3 bases and J by 8 bases, and the junction contains 12 bases that no gene match accounts for. CDR1 and CDR2 are drawn from the germline V gene (reference sequence): GTSNPN, SVGIG. The CDR3 contains 14 residues, cysteine and phenylalanine counted. This entry keeps only the CDR3 DNA: 42 bases, framed from base 1. Donors were healthy HIV-negative adults with no recently reported acute infections or vaccinations. Only Caucasian adults living in Nashville, Tennessee, USA were represented among the donors. CD4+ T cells were enriched by magnetic negative selection; naive cells were then positively selected on CD45RA, and the negative fraction formed the memory subset. After blood collection by leukapheresis, PBMCs were isolated using Ficoll-Histopaque density gradient centrifugation and then cryopreserved in the vapor phase of liquid nitrogen. Analytical flow cytometry was used to check the purity and quantity of each magnetically sorted T cell population. Genomic DNA was isolated from each sorted fraction and quantified by UV absorbance on a Nanodrop 2000c.

Results the study describes overall, beyond this receptor: Sampling was limited to blood, and TCR repertoires in tissue likely differ from TCR repertoires in blood. Pairwise subsampling led to the expectation that sequencing depth would affect the degree of clonotype sharing among donors. About 5% of naive CD4, 3.5% of naive CD8, approximately 2.2% of memory CD4, and about 0.4% of memory CD8 clonotypes were shared across four donors. Estimated clonotype richness was generally larger for naive than for memory subsets. Compared with non-shared clonotypes, clonotypes shared by all four sorted-subset donors had higher generation probabilities. The genetic and exposure-history diversity represented was limited by the small number of donors. Rarefaction of sorted-subset datasets indicated incomplete sequencing despite the large sequencing depth.

Using the deep immunoSEQ assay, TCR CDR3 regions were amplified from genomic DNA by multiplex PCR. Genomic DNA extracted from each cell subset was distributed evenly over all wells of several immunoSEQ 96-well plates, and each plate served as one replicate. For sorted subsets, 200 to 250 ng genomic DNA, equal to about 30,000 T cell genomes, was loaded into each replicate PCR. Purified libraries were measured with a Qubit 3.0 fluorometer, size-checked on a Bioanalyzer 2100, and measured again with the KAPA Library Quantification kit. Each immunoSEQ 96-well plate was sequenced on its own single-read 150-cycle Illumina NextSeq 550 flow cell. Concerning the study's data processing: Because the immunoSEQ output included only junctional sequences and no quality scores, the filtering could not be the same as the filtering used for full-length reads. To assign V/J genes and CDR3, sequences were annotated using PyIR, a Python wrapper for IgBLAST v1.9, with IMGT germline references. Any read was removed if the V/J assignment was weak (E-value above 1e-6), the CDR3 was missing, or the read contained stop codons, out-of-frame junctions, or ambiguous translated residues. V3J clonotypes were defined as sequences sharing the same inferred V gene, J gene, and CDR3 amino acid sequence. Percentage overlap between repertoires was calculated by dividing the number of shared unique clonotypes by the size of the smaller repertoire. Three approaches were used to assess repertoire richness: RTK rarefaction, the Chao1 estimator, and Recon v2.1 estimates of unobserved clonotypes. For all TCRbeta clonotypes obtained by the gDNA method from four donors, generation probabilities were computed with OLGA. TCRdb limited this immuneACCESS table to in-frame rearrangements with V and J called. A share of clones is missing; checked studies link under half to unresolved V genes, and the rest is unexplained. V, J and clone size are taken as reported in that table, and D and trimming were inferred from the DNA itself. This sample has roughly 200,000 clones in its table, and 66% of those were observed once. 10% of the sample comes from the top ten.

The V and J segments used are TRBV30 and TRBJ1-2, and 7 bases in between align with TRBD1. The TCR comes from a man in his thirties or forties in good health. The sequenced sample consisted of memory CD4+ T cells sorted from blood. The sample's cell subset or site label is to be understood as: CD45RA-negative fraction. The sequenced DNA is TGTGCCTGGAGGCTAACAGGGGCTCCAGTGGGCTACACCTTC. The resulting protein is CAWRLTGAPVGYTF.